A single sample gave rise to the 18 T cell receptor beta chains below, sequenced in a study of cytomegalovirus exposure and HLA in healthy donors. PCR involved 60 Vbeta and 13 Jbeta primers. Repertoires were generated with immunoSEQ multiplex PCR, while TCRdb's copy carries only in-frame clones and drops some. The data contain about 190,000 clones, more than 75% of them singletons. Material for sequencing was PBMCs. These receptors all stem from a woman aged 50 to 60 in good health and CMV-seronegative.

The chain carries TRBV9 and TRBJ1-4, with D perhaps TRBD1 (5 bases). There are 16 residues in the CDR3. CDR1 is SGDLS, CDR2 YYNGEE, per germline. Trimming shortened V by 0 bases and J by 1 base, and 10 bases separated the two germline ends. The CDR3 DNA sequence: TGTGCCAGCAGCGTAGCTGGGGGGGGAACTAATGAAAAACTGTTTTTT. Its protein product is CASSVAGGGTNEKLFF.

The chain employs TRBV7-9 and TRBJ2-5; 7 bases align to TRBD2. The CDR3 sequence is 16 residues long. Trimming cost V 2 bases and J 0 bases; bases outside gene matches: 6. Germline V gene data show CDR1 as SEHNR and CDR2 as FQNEAQ (reference sequence). The CDR3 region is CASSLFSGRNQETQYF. CDR3 DNA: TGTGCCAGCAGCTTATTTAGCGGGCGAAACCAAGAGACCCAGTACTTC.

The V gene is TRBV9, the J gene TRBJ1-4, with TRBD1 matching over 7 bases. V dropped 6 bases and J dropped 8; count of bases not matched to a gene: 10. This CDR3 spans 14 amino acids. Germline V CDR1 and CDR2: SGDLS, YYNGEE. The CDR3 DNA sequence: TGTGCCAGCACCCGAAATTGGGACAGCGAAAAACTGTTTTTT. As protein: CASTRNWDSEKLFF.

This clone was picked up a small number of times. The V call is TRBV29-1, the J call TRBJ2-7; D unclear. V gave up 7 bases and J gave up 1 base, with 11 bases separating them. Germline V gene data show CDR1 as SQVTM and CDR2 as ANQGSEA. The CDR3 runs to 12 residues. CDR3 amino acids: CSATVNSYEQYF. CDR3 DNA: TGCAGCGCAACAGTGAATTCCTACGAGCAGTACTTC.

A few counts support this clone. Other nucleotide sequences from this sample produce the same CDR3. The chain is built from TRBV10-3 and TRBJ1-4; 7 bases match TRBD1. The length of the CDR3 is 14 residues. Looked up from germline, CDR1 is ENHRY and CDR2 is SYGVKD. Trimming took 3 bases from V and 8 from J; bases not matched to a gene: 6. For the CDR3, the DNA is TGTGCCATCAGTGAACGACAGGGCGGCGAAAAACTGTTTTTT. This gives the protein CAISERQGGEKLFF.

The table lists this clone with a count of one. The J gene is TRBJ1-6, the V gene TRBV19; D is possibly TRBD1 (5 bases). This CDR3 comprises 16 residues. The V gene lost 5 bases and the J gene lost 8 bases, with 19 bases spanning the gap. The germline CDR1 and CDR2 sequences are LNHDA and SQIVND (reference sequence). The CDR3 DNA reads as TGTGCCAGTAGTCTCCGGACACCGGGGGGATATTCACCCCTCCACTTT. It is translated as CASSLRTPGGYSPLHF. Looking up the rest from reference TRBV19 and TRBJ1-6 gives the full variable domain: DGGITQSPKYLFRKEGQNVTLSCEQNLNHDAMYWYRQDPGQGLRLIYYSQIVNDFQKGDIAEGYSVSREKKESFPLTVTSAQKNPTAFYLCASSLRTPGGYSPLHFGNGTRLTVT.

The gene calls are TRBV7-9 and TRBJ1-2; a weak D match, TRBD1 (5 bases). Looked up from germline, CDR1 is SEHNR and CDR2 is FQNEAQ (reference sequence). Trimming removed 5 bases at V and 4 bases at J, with 14 bases between. The CDR3 covers 14 residues. The CDR3 region is CASSLEGAGYGYTF. The DNA of the CDR3 is TGTGCCAGCAGCCTCGAAGGGGCTGGCTATGGCTACACCTTC. The complete variable domain, with remaining parts taken from reference TRBV7-9 and TRBJ1-2, reads DTGVSQNPRHKITKRGQNVTFRCDPISEHNRLYWYRQTLGQGPEFLTYFQNEAQLEKSRLLSDRFSAERPKGSFSTLEIQRTEQGDSAMYLCASSLEGAGYGYTFGSGTRLTVV.

Only one count was recorded for this clone. The rearrangement uses TRBV5-4 and TRBJ1-1, with TRBD1 matching over 8 bases. Germline-derived CDR1 and CDR2 are SGHNT and YYREEE (reference sequence). The V segment lost 4 bases and the J segment 4 bases; nucleotides outside the gene matches: 6. This CDR3 has 14 residues. The CDR3 reads CASSPGQVGTEAFF. The CDR3 DNA follows: TGTGCCAGCAGCCCGGGACAGGTGGGCACTGAAGCTTTCTTT.

The chain employs TRBV9 and TRBJ2-5, with TRBD2 matching 11 bases. Germline V lookup: CDR1 SGDLS, CDR2 YYNGEE. The CDR3 consists of 16 residues. V dropped 2 bases and J dropped 5; count of bases not matched to a gene: 8. CDR3 sequence reads: CASSVLAGGPWETQYF. Written as DNA, the CDR3 is TGTGCCAGCAGCGTGTTAGCGGGAGGGCCATGGGAGACCCAGTACTTC.

This clone was detected only a few times. This rearrangement joins TRBV6-6 to TRBJ2-7; TRBD1 matches 8 bases. Trimming at V came to 5 bases and at J to 5 bases, leaving 11 bases not matched to a gene. Germline CDR1 and CDR2: MNHNY and SVGAGI (reference sequence). The CDR3 covers 15 residues. CDR3: CASSPPRQGSHEQYF. Here the CDR3 DNA reads TGTGCCAGCAGTCCACCTAGACAGGGGTCCCACGAGCAGTACTTC.

This chain uses TRBV7-9 with TRBJ1-5; 8 bases align to TRBD1. Per the germline V gene, CDR1 is SEHNR and CDR2 is FQNEAQ (reference sequence). V was clipped by 4 bases and J by 7 bases; unmatched bases: 3. The CDR3 has 13 residues. Written as DNA, the CDR3 is TGTGCCAGCAGCTCGGACAGGGCGCAGCCCCAGCATTTT. Translation: CASSSDRAQPQHF.

The rearrangement links TRBV7-2 to TRBJ1-2, with 8 bases matching TRBD1. From germline, CDR1 is SGHTA and CDR2 FQGNSA. The length of the CDR3 is 16 residues. The V and J ends lost 0 bases and 8 bases, in that order; junction bases with no gene match: 11. CDR3 sequence (DNA): TGTGCCAGCAGCTTAGCGGTGGCGCGACAGGGGACCGGCTACACCTTC. This translates into CASSLAVARQGTGYTF.

In regard to this clone: The same CDR3 also results from other DNA sequences found in this sample. The chain uses TRBV5-1 and TRBJ2-3; D remains ambiguous. The CDR3 has 14 residues. From germline, CDR1 is SGHRS and CDR2 YFSETQ. V was trimmed by 0 bases and J by 3 bases, leaving 8 bases between them. The CDR3 sequence: CASSLDGSTDTQYF. CDR3 bases: TGCGCCAGCAGCTTGGATGGCTCAACAGATACGCAGTATTTT.

V gene TRBV5-1 combines with J gene TRBJ2-2, with TRBD1 matching 7 bases. In germline, CDR1 is SGHRS, CDR2 YFSETQ. This CDR3 region has 15 residues. V gave up 2 bases and J gave up 3 bases; unmatched junction bases: 4. For the CDR3, the DNA is TGCGCCAGCAGCTTCAACACAGGGGACACCGGGGAGCTGTTTTTT. It yields the protein CASSFNTGDTGELFF.

The chain links TRBV6-5 to TRBJ2-5, with 10 bases that match TRBD1. This CDR3 region has 15 residues. Unmatched junction bases numbered 2, after V lost 1 base and J lost 3 bases. Germline V gene sequence: CDR1 MNHEY, CDR2 SVGAGI. This CDR3 reads CASSYWGTGEETQYF. DNA for the CDR3: TGTGCCAGCAGTTACTGGGGGACAGGGGAAGAGACCCAGTACTTC.

This rearrangement joins TRBV6-1 to TRBJ1-4; TRBD1 matches 8 bases. V lost 2 bases to trimming and J lost 2 bases; unmatched junction nucleotides: 1. The germline CDR1 and CDR2 sequences are MNHNS and SASEGT. This CDR3 has 15 residues. CDR3 nucleotide sequence: TGTGCCAGCAGTGAAAACAGGGGGACTAATGAAAAACTGTTTTTT. It is translated as CASSENRGTNEKLFF.

The rearrangement joins TRBV2 to TRBJ1-2, with 7 bases aligning to TRBD1. Germline assignment: CDR1 SNHLY and CDR2 FYNNEI. CDR3 length: 11 residues. V gave up 10 bases and J gave up 6 bases; unmatched junction bases: 5. DNA for the CDR3: TGTGCCACCTCGACAGGGAATGGCTACACCTTC. This encodes CATSTGNGYTF.

V usage is TRBV9 and J usage is TRBJ2-5, with TRBD1 identical over 8 bases. Germline-derived CDR1 and CDR2 are SGDLS and YYNGEE. The CDR3 has 15 residues. The V and J ends lost 5 bases and 2 bases, in that order; junction bases with no gene match: 8. Here the CDR3 DNA reads TGTGCCAGCAGTAGATCAGGGGGCGATCAAGAGACCCAGTACTTC. It codes for CASSRSGGDQETQYF. Drawing the rest from reference TRBV9 and TRBJ2-5, the complete variable domain is DSGVTQTPKHLITATGQRVTLRCSPRSGDLSVYWYQQSLDQGLQFLIQYYNGEERAKGNILERFSAQQFPDLHSELNLSSLELGDSALYFCASSRSGGDQETQYFGPGTRLLVL.